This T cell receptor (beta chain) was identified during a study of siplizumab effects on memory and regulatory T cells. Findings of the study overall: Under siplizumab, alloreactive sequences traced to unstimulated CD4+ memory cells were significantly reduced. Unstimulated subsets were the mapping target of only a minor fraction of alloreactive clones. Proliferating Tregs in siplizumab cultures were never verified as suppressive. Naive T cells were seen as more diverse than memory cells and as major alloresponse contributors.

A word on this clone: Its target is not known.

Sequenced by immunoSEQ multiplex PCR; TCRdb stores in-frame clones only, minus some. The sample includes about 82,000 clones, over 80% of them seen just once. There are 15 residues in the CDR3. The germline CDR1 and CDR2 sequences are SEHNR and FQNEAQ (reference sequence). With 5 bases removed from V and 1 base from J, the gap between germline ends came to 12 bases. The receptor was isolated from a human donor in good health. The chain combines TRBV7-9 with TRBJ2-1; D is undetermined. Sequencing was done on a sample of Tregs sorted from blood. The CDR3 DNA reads TGTGCCAGCAGCCAAGTCGGCTATTCCTACAATGAGCAGTTCTTC. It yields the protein CASSQVGYSYNEQFF.